This TCR beta chain was retrieved from a study of blood T cell repertoires in COVID-19. Sequencing used immunoSEQ multiplex PCR; TCRdb keeps in-frame clones, though not all of them. Found here are 100,000 to 120,000 clones, about 88% of them singletons; the top ten hold more than 3%. In this sample, this clone turned up once. V trimming: 8 bases; J trimming: 4 bases; junction bases outside the gene matches: 7. The CDR3 runs to 13 residues. Germline V gives CDR1 SNHLY, CDR2 FYNNEI. The sequence came from a man aged 35-49 years with acute or convalescent COVID-19. The sample consisted of peripheral blood. The V call is TRBV2, the J call TRBJ2-7; 8 bases agree with TRBD1. Here the CDR3 reads CASRQGRTYEQYF. CDR3 in DNA: TGTGCCAGCCGACAGGGGAGGACTTACGAGCAGTACTTC.